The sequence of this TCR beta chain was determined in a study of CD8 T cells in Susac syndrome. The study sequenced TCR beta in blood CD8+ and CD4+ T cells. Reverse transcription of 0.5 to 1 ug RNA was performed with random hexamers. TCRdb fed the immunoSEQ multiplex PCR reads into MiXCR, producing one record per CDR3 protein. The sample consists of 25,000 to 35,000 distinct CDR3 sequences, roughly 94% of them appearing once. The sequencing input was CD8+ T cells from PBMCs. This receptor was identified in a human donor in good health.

The CDR3 reads CASSFGHTNQPQHF. The CDR3 DNA reads as TGTGCCAGCAGCTTCGGACACACCAATCAGCCCCAGCATTTT. The V and J genes are TRBV6-2 or TRBV6-3 and TRBJ1-5; D is possibly TRBD1 (5 bases). CDR1 is MNHEY and CDR2 is SVGEGT in the germline V gene. V gave up 6 bases and J gave up 3 bases, with 12 bases separating them. The CDR3 spans 14 residues.